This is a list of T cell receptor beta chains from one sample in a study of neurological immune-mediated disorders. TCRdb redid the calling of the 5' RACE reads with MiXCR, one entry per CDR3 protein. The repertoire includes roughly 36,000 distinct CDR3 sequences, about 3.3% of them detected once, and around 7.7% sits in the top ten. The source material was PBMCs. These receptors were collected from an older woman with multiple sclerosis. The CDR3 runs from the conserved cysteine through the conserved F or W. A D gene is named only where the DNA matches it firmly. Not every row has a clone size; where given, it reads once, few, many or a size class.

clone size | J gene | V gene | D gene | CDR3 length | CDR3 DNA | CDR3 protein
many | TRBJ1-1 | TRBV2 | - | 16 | TGTGCCAGCAGTGAAGCTGGGGGGCGAGCGAACACTGAAGCTTTCTTT | CASSEAGGRANTEAFF
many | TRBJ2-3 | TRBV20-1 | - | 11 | TGCAGTGCTAGAGGCGTTCGGGGGTTTCGGTTT | CSARGVRGFRF
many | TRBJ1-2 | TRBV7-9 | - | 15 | TGTGCCAGCACCCTAGCCGGGGGTGGAAACTATGGCTACACCTTC | CASTLAGGGNYGYTF
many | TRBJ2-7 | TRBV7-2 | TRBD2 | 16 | TGTGCCAGCAAAAAGGAGGGAGGGGTTAAGGTCTACGAGCAGTACTTC | CASKKEGGVKVYEQYF
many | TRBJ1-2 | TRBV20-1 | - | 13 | TGCAGTGCTAGATCCCCAGAGTCCTATGGCTACACCTTC | CSARSPESYGYTF
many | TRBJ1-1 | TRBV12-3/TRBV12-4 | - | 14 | TGTGCCAGCAGTGGTCTGACTCTGAACACTGAAGCTTTCTTT | CASSGLTLNTEAFF
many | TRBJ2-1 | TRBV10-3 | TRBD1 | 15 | TGTGCCATCAGTCCTCAGGGACAGGTTAACAATGAGCAGTTCTTC | CAISPQGQVNNEQFF
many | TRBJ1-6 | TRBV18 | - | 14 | TGTGCAAGCTCACCGCTCGAAGGCGGGCCACCCCTCCACTTT | CASSPLEGGPPLHF
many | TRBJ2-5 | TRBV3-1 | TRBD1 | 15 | TGTGCCAGCAGCCAAGGCCGACAGGGCCAAGAGACCCAGTACTTC | CASSQGRQGQETQYF
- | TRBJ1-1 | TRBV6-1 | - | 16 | TGTGCCAGCAGTGAAGGCCGGGGGCTGCGTAACACTGAAGCTTTCTTT | CASSEGRGLRNTEAFF
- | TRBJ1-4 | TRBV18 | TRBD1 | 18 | TGTGCCAGCTCACCCTTGGGACAGGTCTCCACAACTAATGAAAAACTGTTTTTT | CASSPLGQVSTTNEKLFF
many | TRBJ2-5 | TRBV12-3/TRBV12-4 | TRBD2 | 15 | TGTGCCAGCAGTCCTCCGGGACTAGCCTGGGAGACCCAGTACTTC | CASSPPGLAWETQYF
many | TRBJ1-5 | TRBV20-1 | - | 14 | TGCAGTGCTAGTGGGGGGTATAGCAATCAGCCCCAGCATTTT | CSASGGYSNQPQHF
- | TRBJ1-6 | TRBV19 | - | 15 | TGTGCCAGTAAGGGGTCCGGGTGCAGTAATTCACCCCTCCACTTT | CASKGSGCSNSPLHF
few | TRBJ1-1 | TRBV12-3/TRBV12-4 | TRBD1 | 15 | TGTGCCAGCAGTCAGGGACAGGGGCTGAACACTGAAGCTTTCTTT | CASSQGQGLNTEAFF
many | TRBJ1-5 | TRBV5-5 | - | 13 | TGTGCCAGCAGCTGGACCCCCGATCAGCCCCAGCATTTT | CASSWTPDQPQHF
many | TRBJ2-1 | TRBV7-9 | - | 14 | TGTGCCAGCACCGAGGACAACTCCTACAATGAGCAGTTCTTC | CASTEDNSYNEQFF
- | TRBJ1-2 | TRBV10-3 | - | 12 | TGTGCCATCAGTAACAGGGATAGTGGCTACACCTTC | CAISNRDSGYTF
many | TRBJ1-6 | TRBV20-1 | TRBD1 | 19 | TGCAGTGCTAGAGACCCCCGGGACAGGGAGCCCTCCTATAATTCACCCCTCCACTTT | CSARDPRDREPSYNSPLHF
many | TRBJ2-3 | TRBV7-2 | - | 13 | TGTGCCAGCAGCTTAGCCATCACAGATACGCAGTATTTT | CASSLAITDTQYF
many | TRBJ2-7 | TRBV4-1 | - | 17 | TGCGCCAGCAGCCGCAAGATAGCCGGACGAGACTCCTACGAGCAGTACTTC | CASSRKIAGRDSYEQYF
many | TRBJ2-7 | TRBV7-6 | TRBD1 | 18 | TGTGCCAGCAGCTTAGCTGATTCCATTGGACAGGGTACCTACGAGCAGTACTTC | CASSLADSIGQGTYEQYF
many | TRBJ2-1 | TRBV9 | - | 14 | TGTGCCAGCAGCCCCCGGGCAGGCAAGGATGAGCAGTTCTTC | CASSPRAGKDEQFF
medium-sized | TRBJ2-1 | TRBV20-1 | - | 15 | TGCAGTGCTAGGGTGGTGTGGAGCGGCTACAATGAGCAGTTCTTC | CSARVVWSGYNEQFF